The 6 T cell receptor beta chains below were found in one sample sequenced in a study of blood T cell repertoires in COVID-19. Only in-frame clones appear in the TCRdb table, and some are missing; sequencing was by immunoSEQ multiplex PCR. The sample yields 100,000 to 150,000 clones, around 83% seen once. The sample comprised peripheral blood. The receptor set was obtained from a woman in her forties or fifties with acute or convalescent COVID-19.

The J gene is TRBJ1-6, the V gene TRBV12-5, with TRBD1 matching 11 bases. The V and J ends lost 4 bases and 10 bases, in that order; junction bases with no gene match: 6. CDR1 LGHNT and CDR2 FRNRAP come from the germline V gene. CDR3 size: 15 residues. DNA of the CDR3: TGTGCTAGTGGTTCCCCGGGACAGGGGGAGTCACCCCTCCACTTT. Translating it yields CASGSPGQGESPLHF.

V usage is TRBV19 and J usage is TRBJ1-4; D may be TRBD1 (5 bases). Looked up from germline, CDR1 is LNHDA and CDR2 is SQIVND (reference sequence). V was shortened by 9 bases and J by 3 bases, with 14 bases between the two germline ends. The CDR3 runs 14 residues. The CDR3 nucleotides are TGTGCCAGCTATACCGGGGACTCTAATGAAAAACTGTTTTTT. The encoded protein is CASYTGDSNEKLFF.

This rearrangement joins TRBV7-8 to TRBJ2-7, with a tentative D call TRBD2 (5 bases). V shed 1 base and J shed 2 bases, with 9 bases lying between them. This CDR3 region has 14 residues. Germline V gives CDR1 SGHVS, CDR2 FQNEAQ. DNA of the CDR3: TGTGCCAGCAGCTTAGACTACGGGGCCTACGAGCAGTACTTC. Encoded protein: CASSLDYGAYEQYF. The whole variable domain, remainder taken from reference TRBV7-8 and TRBJ2-7, is GAGVSQSPRYKVAKRGQDVALRCDPISGHVSLFWYQQALGQGPEFLTYFQNEAQLDKSGLPSDRFFAERPEGSVSTLKIQRTQQEDSAVYLCASSLDYGAYEQYFGPGTRLTVT.

The rearrangement links TRBV5-1 to TRBJ1-1, with TRBD1 as a possible D gene (5 bases). The V end was cut by 4 bases, the J end by 1 base, with 17 bases between. CDR1 SGHRS and CDR2 YFSETQ come from the germline V gene. The CDR3 spans 16 residues. The CDR3 bases are TGCGCCAGCAGCCCTCAACAGGCCCCCTCGAACACTGAAGCTTTCTTT. Residues: CASSPQQAPSNTEAFF.

V and J are TRBV25-1 and TRBJ1-6, with TRBD1 matching 8 bases. The germline gives CDR1 MGHDK, CDR2 SYGVNS. V gave up 5 bases and J gave up 8 bases; unmatched junction bases: 8. The CDR3 sequence is 15 residues long. The CDR3 nucleotides read TGTGCCAGCAGTCGGACAGGGATCAGGGATTCACCCCTCCACTTT. Translation: CASSRTGIRDSPLHF.

This clone was counted only a few times. This chain links TRBV4-1 with TRBJ2-3; possible D gene TRBD1, 6 bases. Trimming removed 3 bases at V and 5 bases at J, with 21 bases between. Germline-derived CDR1 and CDR2 are MGHRA and YSYEKL. The CDR3 is made up of 17 amino acids. DNA of the CDR3: TGCGCCAGCAGCCACCTCTTTGGCCAGGGGCTTGGAGATACGCAGTATTTT. Protein sequence: CASSHLFGQGLGDTQYF.